These 4 T cell receptor beta chains share one sample of origin, sequenced in a study of OX40 agonist ivuxolimab in advanced cancers. Clones were sequenced by immunoSEQ multiplex PCR, and TCRdb holds only the in-frame ones, with some missing. The table records under 100,000 clones, roughly 90% of them present only once. The input for sequencing was CD4+ or CD8+ T cells sorted from blood, taken in a trial of the OX40 agonist ivuxolimab. Receptor source: an adult with an advanced solid tumor such as melanoma, head and neck, liver or kidney cancer.

The chain links TRBV5-6 to TRBJ2-7; the match to TRBD1 covers 9 bases. CDR1 is SGHDT, CDR2 YYEEEE, per germline. The trim removed 3 bases at V and 6 bases at J, leaving 10 bases unmatched. This CDR3 region has 15 residues. The CDR3 reads CASSWDRARRLEQYF. In DNA, the CDR3 is TGTGCCAGCAGCTGGGACAGGGCGCGCCGCCTCGAGCAGTACTTC.

The genes are TRBV29-1 and TRBJ1-2; D is perhaps TRBD1 (5 bases). Germline CDR1 reads SQVTM; CDR2 reads ANQGSEA. The CDR3 loop spans 16 amino acids. V was shortened by 4 bases and J by 0 bases, with 18 bases between the two germline ends. CDR3 DNA: TGCAGCGTTGCTGGACACACAAAGTTAGCTAACTATGGCTACACCTTC. Translated, it gives CSVAGHTKLANYGYTF. The full variable domain, in which reference TRBV29-1 and TRBJ1-2 provide the parts outside the CDR3, is SAVISQKPSRDICQRGTSLTIQCQVDSQVTMMFWYRQQPGQSLTLIATANQGSEATYESGFVIDKFPISRPNLTFSTLTVSNMSPEDSSIYLCSVAGHTKLANYGYTFGSGTRLTVV.

The chain carries TRBV6-1 and TRBJ2-1; no definite D call. The germline CDR1 and CDR2 sequences are MNHNS and SASEGT. With 3 bases removed from V and 9 bases from J, the gap between germline ends came to 3 bases. The CDR3 consists of 10 residues. CDR3 protein: CASSDSEQFF. Here the CDR3 DNA reads TGTGCCAGCAGTGACAGTGAGCAGTTCTTC.

This clone ranks as medium-sized. The genes are TRBV7-2 and TRBJ1-5; D remains unclear. The CDR3 has 15 residues. The ends were cut back, 4 bases at V and 0 bases at J, with 10 bases in the middle. Germline V gives CDR1 SGHTA, CDR2 FQGNSA. The CDR3 nucleotides read TGTGCCAGCAGCTCCTATGGAGCTAGCAATCAGCCCCAGCATTTT. Translated: CASSSYGASNQPQHF.